The text below deals with one TCR beta chain. These data originate in a study of T cells expressing NK-cell markers. Looked up from germline, CDR1 is ENHRY and CDR2 is SYGVKD. This CDR3 is built from 16 residues. TCRdb re-called the 5' RACE reads; one entry per CDR3 protein, DNA not given. The repertoire table contains hundreds of thousands of distinct CDR3 sequences. The gene calls are TRBV10-3 and TRBJ2-7; lacking DNA, the TRBD2 call made by TCRdb goes unchecked. The receptor comes from a woman between 18 and 75 years old in good health. Sequencing was done on a sample of blood T cells: a sorted CD56 or NKG2C T cell subset, CD4+ or CD8+ T cells, or bulk PBMC T cells (not recorded which). This chain's CDR3 is CAISYLAAGGHDEQYF.